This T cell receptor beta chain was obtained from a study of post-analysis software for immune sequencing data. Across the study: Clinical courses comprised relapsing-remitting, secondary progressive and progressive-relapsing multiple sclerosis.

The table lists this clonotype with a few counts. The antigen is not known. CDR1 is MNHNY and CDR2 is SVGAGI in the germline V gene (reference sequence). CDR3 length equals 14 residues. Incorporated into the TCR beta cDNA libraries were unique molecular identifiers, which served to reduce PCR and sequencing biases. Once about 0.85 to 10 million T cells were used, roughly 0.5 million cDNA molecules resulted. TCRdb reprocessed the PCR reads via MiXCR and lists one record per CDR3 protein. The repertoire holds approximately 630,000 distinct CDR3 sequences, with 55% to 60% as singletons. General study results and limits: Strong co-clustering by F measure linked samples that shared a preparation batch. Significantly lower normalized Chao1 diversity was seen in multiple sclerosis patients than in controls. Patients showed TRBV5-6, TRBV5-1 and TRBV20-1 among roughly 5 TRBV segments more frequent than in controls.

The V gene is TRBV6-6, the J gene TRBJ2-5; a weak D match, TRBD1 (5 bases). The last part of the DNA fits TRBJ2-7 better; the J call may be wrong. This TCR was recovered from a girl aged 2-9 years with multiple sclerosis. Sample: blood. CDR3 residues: CASSYMGQGYEQYF. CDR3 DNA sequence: TGTGCCAGCAGTTACATGGGCCAGGGATACGAGCAGTACTTC.